This is a list of T cell receptor beta chains from one sample in a study of T cell responses to AZD1222 COVID-19 vaccine. Sequenced by immunoSEQ multiplex PCR; TCRdb stores in-frame clones only, minus some. The sample yields some 160,000 clones, 93% seen once. The material was peripheral blood, obtained on day 0 of AZD1222 vaccination. These receptors all come from an adult in good health. Both conserved end residues are trimmed from each CDR3. Each record gives: J gene, V gene, CDR3 length, CDR3 protein.

J: TRBJ2-3
V: TRBV6-4
length: 14
CDR3: ASSDRGFPSTDTQY

J: TRBJ2-1
V: TRBV28
length: 15
CDR3: ASSSLAPDRGLDEQF

J: TRBJ2-7
V: TRBV28
length: 13
CDR3: ASSLEGGGSYEQY

J: TRBJ1-1
V: TRBV5-1
length: 12
CDR3: ASSLFSGNTEAF

J: TRBJ2-1
V: TRBV7-3
length: 12
CDR3: ASSLGASSNEQF

J: TRBJ1-1
V: TRBV2
length: 12
CDR3: ASHVFIGGTEAF

J: TRBJ2-7
V: TRBV7-9
length: 12
CDR3: ASSLRDRGYEQY

J: TRBJ2-5
V: TRBV5-1
length: 16
CDR3: ASSLYRDSRFEKETQY

J: TRBJ1-2
V: TRBV6-5
length: 12
CDR3: ASITGLFNYGYT

J: TRBJ1-6
V: TRBV3-1/TRBV3-2
length: 11
CDR3: ASSPRVNSPLH

J: TRBJ1-6
V: TRBV15
length: 13
CDR3: ATSKDRGLGSPLH

J: TRBJ2-3
V: TRBV10-3
length: 15
CDR3: AISERGGGATTDTQY

J: TRBJ1-1
V: TRBV12-3/TRBV12-4
length: 11
CDR3: ASSLLQSTEAF

J: TRBJ2-2
V: TRBV12-5
length: 14
CDR3: ASGLRVVGNTGELF

J: TRBJ1-2
V: TRBV9
length: 14
CDR3: ASSVGMNSHMGGYT

J: TRBJ2-5
V: TRBV18
length: 11
CDR3: ASSPVGGETQY

J: TRBJ1-1
V: TRBV10-3
length: 12
CDR3: AISVGTERGKAF

J: TRBJ1-4
V: TRBV4-2
length: 10
CDR3: ASSPPFEKLF

J: TRBJ1-1
V: TRBV29-1
length: 14
CDR3: SAPGRGPGKGPEAF

J: TRBJ2-3
V: TRBV19
length: 13
CDR3: ASSSGQPSTDTQY

J: TRBJ2-3
V: TRBV5-6
length: 14
CDR3: ASSLRQGSSTDTQY

J: TRBJ1-1
V: TRBV10-3
length: 15
CDR3: AISESRQRTGGTEAF

J: TRBJ1-6
V: TRBV28
length: 11
CDR3: ASSSPRGGPLH

J: TRBJ1-1
V: TRBV27
length: 11
CDR3: ASRLGRNTEAF

J: TRBJ1-1
V: TRBV18
length: 11
CDR3: ASSPRTSTEAF

J: TRBJ1-1
V: TRBV2
length: 10
CDR3: ASSARRTEAF

J: TRBJ1-6
V: TRBV10-2
length: 13
CDR3: ASSERQGANSPLH

J: TRBJ1-5
V: TRBV2
length: 12
CDR3: ASRDRAEEQPQH

J: TRBJ1-6
V: TRBV6-2/TRBV6-3
length: 11
CDR3: ASSGRINSPLH

J: TRBJ1-1
V: TRBV28
length: 11
CDR3: ASSRRAGSEAF

J: TRBJ1-2
V: TRBV3-1/TRBV3-2
length: 13
CDR3: ASSPGTFTNYGYT

J: TRBJ1-1
V: TRBV7-9
length: 13
CDR3: ASSSWDGENTEAF

J: TRBJ2-1
V: TRBV30
length: 9
CDR3: AWTGGNEQF

J: TRBJ2-5
V: TRBV28
length: 11
CDR3: ASGLRGSETQY

J: TRBJ2-3
V: TRBV29-1
length: 14
CDR3: SVVSGEFSSTDTQY

J: TRBJ2-7
V: TRBV4-1
length: 11
CDR3: ASREGPLGRGY

J: TRBJ1-4
V: TRBV5-1
length: 11
CDR3: ASSFEGNEKLF

J: TRBJ1-2
V: TRBV6-1
length: 12
CDR3: ASSEAYNAYGYT

J: TRBJ1-2
V: TRBV29-1
length: 9
CDR3: SVELGNGYT

J: TRBJ2-3
V: TRBV7-9
length: 14
CDR3: ASSSRRGGLSDTQY

J: TRBJ2-5
V: TRBV9
length: 12
CDR3: ASSVGGASETQY

J: TRBJ1-2
V: TRBV5-4
length: 15
CDR3: ASSPYQGALLGYGYT

J: TRBJ1-3
V: TRBV7-2
length: 13
CDR3: ASSPDGFYGNTIY

J: TRBJ2-5
V: TRBV4-1
length: 12
CDR3: ASSQIGPRETQY

J: TRBJ1-2
V: TRBV9
length: 13
CDR3: ASSGPGSADYGYT

J: TRBJ1-2
V: TRBV4-1
length: 13
CDR3: ASSQRGQGSYGYT

J: TRBJ2-7
V: TRBV5-4
length: 13
CDR3: ASSLGTGSSYEQY

J: TRBJ2-5
V: TRBV19
length: 12
CDR3: ASSRAGGQETQY